One T cell receptor beta chain is described in this entry. Its cognate antigen has yet to be identified. The input lacks base qualities; no much larger clone sits a single base away. This entry comes from a study of graft-versus-host responses after intestinal transplantation (dated by TCRdb to about 2021). Context from the whole study: The transplants that recipients got were multivisceral, liver-intestinal, or isolated intestinal. Every recipient was given anti-thymocyte globulin induction, then maintenance tacrolimus and steroids for roughly 3 years. After intestinal transplantation, graft-versus-host and host-versus-graft alloreactive T cell clones were followed in the graft, circulation and bone marrow using bulk TCR-beta CDR3 sequencing. Alloreactive clones were identified by sequencing pre-transplant mixed lymphocyte reaction products and comparing these products with unstimulated pre-transplant donor and recipient T cells. The cohort enrolled about two dozen intestinal transplant recipients, one of whom was a retransplant, and a few patients without pretransplant specimens were excluded. A peak of at least 4% donor T cells among recipient peripheral blood mononuclear cells was the definition used for donor T cell macrochimerism. Rather than going through the commercial service, samples from three later patients were sequenced in-house on an Illumina MiSeq and processed with MiXCR.

Library prep was done by the immunoSEQ multiplex PCR assay. For most patients, genomic DNA was isolated with the Qiagen DNeasy Blood and Tissue Kit and shipped frozen to Adaptive Biotechnologies for TCR sequencing. Adaptive Biotechnologies carried out high-throughput TCR-beta CDR3 sequencing of genomic DNA for most patients. In the source study's methods: TCR sequencing data were retrieved from Adaptive's ImmunoSEQ software for some 17 patients, whereas a few other patients were processed with MiXCR and VDJtools. CD4 versus CD8 sorting errors were corrected by removing sequences found in both subsets at a frequency ratio below 5:1. CDR3 nucleotide sequences shared between donor and recipient were removed because their origin could not be assigned. To be classed as alloreactive, a clone needed at least 2-fold expansion over unstimulated cells and a minimum CFSE-low frequency of 0.002% (template counts) or 0.001% (read counts). A clone was considered mappable if detected in the sequenced pre-transplant spleen, lymph node, or MLR CFSE-low populations of the donor or recipient. The cumulative frequency of alloreactive clones was calculated as a percentage of all sequences, weighted by copy number. TCRdb limited this immuneACCESS table to in-frame rearrangements with V and J called. A share of clones is missing; checked studies link under half to unresolved V genes, and the rest is unexplained. V, J and clone size derive from that table, while D and trimming were established from the DNA sequence. The sample table records approximately 94,000 clones; more than 85% of these occur just once. Of the sample, over 0.75% is held by the ten largest clones.

Broader findings and caveats from the paper: The conclusions were limited by the relatively low number and heterogeneity of the intestinal transplant patients. GvH clones were detected in recipient bone marrow, and some appeared earlier in ileal mucosa or blood, consistent with an intestinal mucosal origin. Early after transplant, peak levels of circulating GvH clones were found to be associated with declines in HvG clones. High GvH to HvG T cell clonal ratios were observed in the allografts of patients with donor T cell macrochimerism.

Trimming takes 3 bases off V and 0 bases off J; junction bases not matched to a gene: 11. Including cysteine and phenylalanine, the CDR3 has 18 amino acids. Just the 54-base CDR3 DNA is kept, in frame starting at base 1. Sequences SEHNR (CDR1) and FQNEAQ (CDR2) are obtained from the germline V gene (reference sequence). The sample's time point, from its label and the paper: cells obtained before transplantation from donor or recipient. CD3+CD4+ and CD3+CD8+ populations were FACS-sorted from unstimulated pre-transplant donor and recipient cells taken from spleen or lymph nodes. The sequence is built from TRBV7-9 and TRBJ1-3, with 7 junctional bases fitting TRBD1. Material: unstimulated CD4+ T cells sorted from spleen or lymph node cells, obtained before transplant. The receptor was derived from a human donor who was the organ donor for an intestinal transplant. Here is the DNA: TGTGCCAGCAGCTTCGGGGTCACAGGGGATTTCTCTGGAAACACCATATATTTT. Its coded protein is CASSFGVTGDFSGNTIYF.